Below, 23 T cell receptor beta chains from the same sample are listed, as sequenced in a study of blood T cell repertoires in COVID-19. Produced via immunoSEQ multiplex PCR; TCRdb's table is partial and in-frame only. The data contain around 72,000 clones, around 81% of them singletons. The sample comprised peripheral blood. All receptors derive from a woman aged 60 to 75 with acute or convalescent COVID-19.

V and J are TRBV7-9 and TRBJ1-1; unclear D gene. The CDR3 runs 13 residues. Per the germline V gene, CDR1 is SEHNR and CDR2 is FQNEAQ (reference sequence). The ends were cut back, 1 base at V and 1 base at J, with 4 bases in the middle. Here the CDR3 reads CASSLGRNTEAFF. DNA for the CDR3: TGTGCCAGCAGCTTAGGTCGGAACACTGAAGCTTTCTTT.

The gene calls are TRBV10-2 and TRBJ1-5, with D possibly matching TRBD1 (6 bases). The germline V gene encodes CDR1 WSHSY and CDR2 SAAADI. The V end was cut by 10 bases, the J end by 4 bases, with 17 bases between. The CDR3 is made up of 14 amino acids. The CDR3 protein is CATSPGHRNQPQHF. CDR3 coding DNA: TGCGCCACCTCGCCGGGACACCGTAATCAGCCCCAGCATTTT.

The chain combines TRBV5-4 with TRBJ2-5, with 10 bases that match TRBD1. The CDR3 sequence is 14 residues long. The germline gives CDR1 SGHNT, CDR2 YYREEE (reference sequence). V gave up 5 bases and J gave up 2 bases; unmatched junction bases: 3. In nucleotides, the CDR3 is TGTGCCAGCAGTTGGGACAGGGGTCAAGAGACCCAGTACTTC. This translates into CASSWDRGQETQYF. The full variable domain, its missing parts supplied by reference TRBV5-4 and TRBJ2-5, is ETGVTQSPTHLIKTRGQQVTLRCSSQSGHNTVSWYQQALGQGPQFIFQYYREEENGRGNFPPRFSGLQFPNYSSELNVNALELDDSALYLCASSWDRGQETQYFGPGTRLLVL.

The genes are TRBV6-5 and TRBJ1-3, with a tentative D call TRBD1 (5 bases). The CDR3 is 15 residues long. The V end lost 6 bases, the J end lost 1 base, and 13 bases lay between the germline ends. Germline V gene data show CDR1 as MNHEY and CDR2 as SVGAGI. This CDR3 is CASREGLSSGNTIYF. The CDR3 coding sequence is TGTGCCAGCAGGGAGGGACTGTCGTCTGGAAACACCATATATTTT.

This chain's CDR3 is CASSFGYSYEQYF. The CDR3 coding sequence is TGTGCCAGCAGTTTCGGGTACTCCTACGAGCAGTACTTC. The gene calls are TRBV12-3 or TRBV12-4 and TRBJ2-7; D gene unclear. Between the trimmed V and J ends, which lost 3 bases and 0 bases, there was a span of 6 bases. CDR3 length: 13 amino acids.

The J gene is TRBJ2-1, the V gene TRBV11-2; 8 bases fit TRBD2. This CDR3 comprises 15 residues. Per the germline V gene, CDR1 is SGHAT and CDR2 is FQNNGV. The V gene end was trimmed by 4 bases and the J gene end by 0 bases; junction bases not matched to a gene: 2. This CDR3 reads CASSSGLGSYNEQFF. CDR3 DNA sequence: TGTGCCAGCAGCTCGGGACTAGGCTCCTACAATGAGCAGTTCTTC.

The chain couples TRBV27 to TRBJ2-2, with TRBD1 matching 9 bases. The length of the CDR3 is 15 residues. From germline, CDR1 is MNHEY and CDR2 SMNVEV (reference sequence). The ends lost 3 bases at V and 3 bases at J; junction bases unmatched: 2. CDR3 residues: CASSLGTGHTGELFF. The CDR3 DNA follows: TGTGCCAGCAGTTTGGGGACAGGGCACACCGGGGAGCTGTTTTTT.

V usage is TRBV19 and J usage is TRBJ2-3, with 8 bases identical to TRBD1. CDR1 is LNHDA and CDR2 is SQIVND in the germline V gene (reference sequence). Unmatched junction bases numbered 1, after V lost 7 bases and J lost 1 base. This CDR3 is 13 amino acids long. This CDR3 is CASKDRGTDTQYF. In nucleotides, the CDR3 is TGTGCCAGTAAGGACAGGGGCACAGATACGCAGTATTTT.

V gene TRBV7-8 combines with J gene TRBJ2-1; 12 nucleotides agree with TRBD2. The junction had 8 bases not matched to a gene; V was cut back by 2 bases and J by 9 bases. Germline loops: CDR1 SGHVS, CDR2 FQNEAQ. This CDR3 is built from 16 residues. In nucleotides, the CDR3 is TGTGCCAGCAGCTTACCCCTAGCGGGGGGGCAGGGTGAGCAGTTCTTC. Its protein is CASSLPLAGGQGEQFF.

The chain combines TRBV9 with TRBJ2-7, with 9 bases aligning to TRBD1. Per the germline V gene, CDR1 is SGDLS and CDR2 is YYNGEE. V was pared by 4 bases and J by 5 bases, with 7 bases of the junction left unmatched. This CDR3 has 14 amino acids. DNA for the CDR3: TGTGCCAGCAGCCGGACAGGGGCCAGTCACGAGCAGTACTTC. Translated: CASSRTGASHEQYF.

Comment on this clone: The sample carries other DNA sequences with the same CDR3. The chain carries TRBV9 and TRBJ1-3; TRBD1 agrees at 7 bases. The V gene's germline CDR1 is SGDLS and CDR2 YYNGEE. V lost 3 bases, J lost 0 bases, and 6 bases stayed unmatched. This CDR3 is 16 amino acids long. The DNA for the CDR3 is TGTGCCAGCAGCGACGGACAGGCTAGCTCTGGAAACACCATATATTTT. It is translated as CASSDGQASSGNTIYF.

The chain joins TRBV10-3 to TRBJ2-3; tentatively, D is TRBD2 (5 bases). Germline values: CDR1 ENHRY, CDR2 SYGVKD. The CDR3 spans 15 residues. V shed 3 bases and J shed 3 bases, with 13 bases lying between them. The chain's CDR3 is CAISDGPTGTDTQYF. In nucleotides, the CDR3 is TGTGCCATCAGTGATGGTCCTACGGGGACAGATACGCAGTATTTT.

The rearrangement joins TRBV6-5 to TRBJ1-2; no clear D gene. Germline CDR1 MNHEY, CDR2 SVGAGI. The CDR3 sequence is 11 residues long. The germline V and J ends were trimmed by 6 bases and 8 bases, with 10 bases remaining between them. The CDR3 region is CASRGRYGYTF. As DNA, the CDR3 is TGTGCCAGCAGGGGGAGGTACGGCTACACCTTC.

This clone was observed a single time. The chain combines TRBV7-2 with TRBJ2-7; weak D call: TRBD1 (6 bases). Germline loops: CDR1 SGHTA, CDR2 FQGNSA. This CDR3 comprises 14 residues. V was cut by 2 bases and J by 5 bases, with 13 bases left in between. The CDR3 is CASSLRQGSHEQYF. The CDR3 DNA follows: TGTGCCAGCAGCTTAAGGCAGGGGTCCCACGAGCAGTACTTC.

This clone was seen a few times. V is TRBV24-1 and J is TRBJ2-3; 11 nucleotides match TRBD1. Germline V CDR1 and CDR2: KGHDR, SFDVKD. J gave up 5 bases and V 9 bases, and 3 bases lay outside the gene matches. The CDR3 contains 13 residues. The CDR3 loop reads CATGQGAIDTQYF. The CDR3 nucleotides are TGTGCCACCGGACAGGGGGCCATAGATACGCAGTATTTT.

J is TRBJ2-7 and V is TRBV6-5, with D possibly being TRBD1 (5 bases). V was shortened by 6 bases and J by 3 bases, with 9 bases between the two germline ends. CDR3 length: 12 amino acids. The germline V gene encodes CDR1 MNHEY and CDR2 SVGAGI. CDR3 bases: TGTGCCAGCAGGCAGGGAAACTACGAGCAGTACTTC. The encoded protein is CASRQGNYEQYF.

CDR3 loop: CATSEHPLQGSSGANVLTF. CDR3 nucleotides: TGTGCCACCAGTGAACACCCCCTACAGGGATCCTCTGGGGCCAACGTCCTGACTTTC. The chain employs TRBV24-1 and TRBJ2-6, with TRBD1 as a possible D gene (6 bases). Germline CDR1 is KGHDR and CDR2 is SFDVKD. The CDR3 contains 19 residues. V was cut by 4 bases and J by 0 bases, with 18 bases left in between.

This clone was found a few times. The rearrangement links TRBV24-1 to TRBJ1-2; D call uncertain. From germline, CDR1 is KGHDR and CDR2 SFDVKD. This CDR3 comprises 12 residues. Trimming cost V 5 bases and J 8 bases, with 11 bases left between them. CDR3 coding DNA: TGTGCCACCAGTGCAATTAGCGGGGGCTACACCTTC. It codes for CATSAISGGYTF.

The chain is built from TRBV24-1 and TRBJ2-3; 8 nucleotides agree with TRBD1. V was clipped by 4 bases and J by 5 bases; unmatched bases: 7. Germline V gene lookup returns CDR1 KGHDR and CDR2 SFDVKD. This CDR3 region has 15 residues. CDR3 amino acids: CATSDPGQDQDTQYF. Written as DNA, the CDR3 is TGTGCCACCAGTGACCCGGGACAGGATCAAGATACGCAGTATTTT.

This chain's CDR3 is CASSHWDSSYEQYF. CDR3 bases: TGCGCCAGCAGCCACTGGGACAGCTCCTACGAGCAGTACTTC. The chain links TRBV5-1 to TRBJ2-7, with TRBD1 identical over 7 bases. CDR1 and CDR2 (germline): SGHRS, YFSETQ. This CDR3 spans 14 amino acids. The V gene end was trimmed by 4 bases and the J gene end by 0 bases; junction bases not matched to a gene: 4.

This rearrangement joins TRBV6-6 to TRBJ1-2; 9 bases map to TRBD1. V was pared by 5 bases and J by 8 bases, with 6 bases of the junction left unmatched. The CDR3 loop spans 13 amino acids. CDR1 is MNHNY, CDR2 SVGAGI, per germline (reference sequence). CDR3 sequence reads: CASSGQGRPGYTF. The CDR3 bases are TGTGCCAGCAGTGGACAGGGGCGTCCGGGCTACACCTTC.

This clone was found a few times. V gene TRBV3-1 (or the pseudogene TRBV3-2) combines with J gene TRBJ2-3; D may be TRBD2 (5 bases). Trimming pared 1 base from V and 6 bases from J, leaving 14 bases between. The CDR3 loop spans 15 amino acids. Germline V gives CDR1 LGHDT, CDR2 YNNKEL (reference sequence). CDR3 region: CASSQGGHRADTQYF. The DNA of the CDR3 is TGTGCCAGCAGCCAAGGCGGGCATCGCGCGGATACGCAGTATTTT.

The rearrangement uses TRBV6-4 and TRBJ2-2; TRBD1 matches at 9 bases. The germline V gene encodes CDR1 MRHNA and CDR2 SNTAGT. The CDR3 has 14 residues. V shed 6 bases and J 3 bases; nucleotides not matched to a gene: 2. The CDR3 loop is CASRRQGDTGELFF. The DNA of the CDR3 is TGTGCCAGCAGGAGACAGGGGGACACCGGGGAGCTGTTTTTT.